The source of this TCR beta chain is a study of CXCR3-negative and CXCR3-positive naive CD8 T cells. Points from the study as a whole: Naive cells that were CXCR3-negative or CXCR3-positive used TRBV-TRBJ genes alike, while memory cells diverged.

On this clonotype: Its antigen is as yet unknown.

cDNA libraries for TRB were generated by 5' RACE incorporating UMI labels. TCRdb derives one entry per CDR3 protein from the 5' RACE reads, leaving out DNA. This table holds fewer than 55,000 distinct CDR3 sequences. Germline V lookup: CDR1 MDHEN, CDR2 SYDVKM. This CDR3 has 15 amino acids. Input material: naive CXCR3- CD8+ T cells from blood. Indicated subset: CD45RO-CCR7+CD27+CD95- naive CD8+ T cells lacking CXCR3 (TNR3-). This TCR was recovered from a human donor in good health. Some clones in this sample may be carry-over from other donors' samples. The chain has TRBV28 and TRBJ2-1; the D call of TRBD2 rests on TCRdb alone, since no DNA is present to check it. The CDR3 sequence: CASSFGGSGGDEQFF.